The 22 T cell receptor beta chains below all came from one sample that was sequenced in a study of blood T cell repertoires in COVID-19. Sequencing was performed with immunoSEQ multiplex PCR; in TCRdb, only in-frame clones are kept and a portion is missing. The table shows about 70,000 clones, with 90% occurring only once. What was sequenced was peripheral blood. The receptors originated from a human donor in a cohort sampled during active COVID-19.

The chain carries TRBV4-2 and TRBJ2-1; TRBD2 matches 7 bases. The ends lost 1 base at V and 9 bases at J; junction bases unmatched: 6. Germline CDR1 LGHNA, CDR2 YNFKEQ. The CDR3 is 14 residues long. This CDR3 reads CASSQVASGSEQFF. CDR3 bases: TGTGCCAGCAGCCAAGTAGCTAGCGGAAGTGAGCAGTTCTTC.

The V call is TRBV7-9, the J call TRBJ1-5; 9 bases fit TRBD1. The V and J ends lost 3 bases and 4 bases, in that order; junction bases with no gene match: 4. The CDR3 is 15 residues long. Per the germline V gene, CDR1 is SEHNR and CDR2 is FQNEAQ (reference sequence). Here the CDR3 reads CASSLGTGQNQPQHF. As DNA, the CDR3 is TGTGCCAGCAGCTTGGGGACAGGGCAGAATCAGCCCCAGCATTTT.

The DNA for the CDR3 is TGTGCCAGCAGCCAAGTTAGCGGGATAACAGATACGCAGTATTTT. Amino acids: CASSQVSGITDTQYF. The chain combines TRBV3-1 (or the pseudogene TRBV3-2) with TRBJ2-3; 8 bases fit TRBD2. The V and J ends lost 1 base and 3 bases, in that order; junction bases with no gene match: 3. The germline CDR1 and CDR2 sequences are LGHDT and YNNKEL (reference sequence). The CDR3 contains 15 residues.

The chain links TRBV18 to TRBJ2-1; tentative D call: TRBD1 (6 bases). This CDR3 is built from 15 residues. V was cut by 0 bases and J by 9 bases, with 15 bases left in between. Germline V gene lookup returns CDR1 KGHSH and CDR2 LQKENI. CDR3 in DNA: TGTGCCAGCTCACCACCCGGGACAAGGGGTGGTGAGCAGTTCTTC. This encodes CASSPPGTRGGEQFF.

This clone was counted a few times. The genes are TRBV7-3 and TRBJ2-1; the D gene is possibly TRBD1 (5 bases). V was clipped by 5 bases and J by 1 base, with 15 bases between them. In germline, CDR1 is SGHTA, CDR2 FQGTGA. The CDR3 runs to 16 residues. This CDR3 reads CASSPKWGSSYNEQFF. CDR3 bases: TGTGCCAGCAGCCCCAAATGGGGCTCATCCTACAATGAGCAGTTCTTC.

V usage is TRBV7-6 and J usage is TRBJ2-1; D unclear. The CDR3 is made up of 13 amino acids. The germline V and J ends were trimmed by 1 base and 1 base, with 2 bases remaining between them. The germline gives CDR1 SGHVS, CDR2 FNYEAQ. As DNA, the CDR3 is TGTGCCAGCAGCTTAGTATCCTACAATGAGCAGTTCTTC. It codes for CASSLVSYNEQFF.

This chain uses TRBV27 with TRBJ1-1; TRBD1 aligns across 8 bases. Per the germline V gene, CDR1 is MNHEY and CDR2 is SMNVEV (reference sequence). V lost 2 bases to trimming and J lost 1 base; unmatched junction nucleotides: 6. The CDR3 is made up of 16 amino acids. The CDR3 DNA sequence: TGTGCCAGCAGTTTAAAAAGGACAGGGAAGAACACTGAAGCTTTCTTT. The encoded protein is CASSLKRTGKNTEAFF.

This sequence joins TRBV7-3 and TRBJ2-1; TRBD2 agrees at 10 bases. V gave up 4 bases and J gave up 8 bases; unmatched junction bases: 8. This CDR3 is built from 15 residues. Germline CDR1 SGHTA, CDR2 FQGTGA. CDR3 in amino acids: CASSSPASGSDEQFF. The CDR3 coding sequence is TGTGCCAGCAGCTCCCCGGCTAGCGGGAGTGATGAGCAGTTCTTC.

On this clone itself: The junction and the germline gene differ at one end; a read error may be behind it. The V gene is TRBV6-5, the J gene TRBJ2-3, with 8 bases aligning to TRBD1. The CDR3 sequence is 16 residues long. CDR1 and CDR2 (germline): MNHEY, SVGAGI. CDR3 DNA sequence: TGTGCCAGCAGCTACTCAGGGACAGGACTCACAGATACGCAGTATTTT. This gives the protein CASSYSGTGLTDTQYF.

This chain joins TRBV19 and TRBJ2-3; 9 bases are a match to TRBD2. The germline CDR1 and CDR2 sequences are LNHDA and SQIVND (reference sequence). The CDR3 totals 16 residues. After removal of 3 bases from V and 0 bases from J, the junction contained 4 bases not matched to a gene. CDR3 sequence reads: CASSMLAGSSTDTQYF. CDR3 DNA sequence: TGTGCCAGTAGTATGCTAGCGGGATCTAGCACAGATACGCAGTATTTT.

CDR3 region: CASSPRGRTEETQYF. The CDR3 nucleotides read TGTGCCAGCAGCCCCCGCGGGAGGACCGAAGAGACCCAGTACTTC. The genes are TRBV6-2 or TRBV6-3 and TRBJ2-5; 8 nucleotides agree with TRBD2. The length of the CDR3 is 15 residues. Looked up from germline, CDR1 is MNHEY and CDR2 is SVGEGT. Trimming removed 6 bases from V and 3 bases from J; junction bases left unmatched: 9.

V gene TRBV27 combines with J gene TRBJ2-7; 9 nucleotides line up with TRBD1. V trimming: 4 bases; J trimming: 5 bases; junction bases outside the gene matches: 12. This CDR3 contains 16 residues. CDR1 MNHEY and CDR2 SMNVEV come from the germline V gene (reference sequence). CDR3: CASSSLGQGVLDEQYF. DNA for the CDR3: TGTGCCAGCAGTTCTCTGGGACAGGGAGTACTCGACGAGCAGTACTTC.

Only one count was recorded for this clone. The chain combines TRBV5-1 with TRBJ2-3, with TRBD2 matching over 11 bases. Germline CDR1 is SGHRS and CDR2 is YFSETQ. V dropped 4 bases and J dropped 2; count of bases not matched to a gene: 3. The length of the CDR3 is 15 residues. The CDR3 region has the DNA TGCGCCAGCAGCATGGGACTAGCGGACACAGATACGCAGTATTTT. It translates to CASSMGLADTDTQYF.

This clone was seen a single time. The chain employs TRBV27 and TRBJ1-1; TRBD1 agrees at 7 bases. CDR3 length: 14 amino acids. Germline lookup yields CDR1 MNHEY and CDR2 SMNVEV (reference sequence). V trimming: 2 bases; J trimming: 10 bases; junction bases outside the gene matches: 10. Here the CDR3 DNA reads TGTGCCAGCAGTTTAAGACAGGGAGTTATATTAGCTTTCTTT. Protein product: CASSLRQGVILAFF.

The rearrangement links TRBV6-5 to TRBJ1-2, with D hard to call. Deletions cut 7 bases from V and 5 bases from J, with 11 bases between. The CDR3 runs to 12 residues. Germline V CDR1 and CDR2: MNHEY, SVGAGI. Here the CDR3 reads CASTLLGYGYTF. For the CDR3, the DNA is TGTGCCAGCACTCTACTCGGGTATGGCTACACCTTC.

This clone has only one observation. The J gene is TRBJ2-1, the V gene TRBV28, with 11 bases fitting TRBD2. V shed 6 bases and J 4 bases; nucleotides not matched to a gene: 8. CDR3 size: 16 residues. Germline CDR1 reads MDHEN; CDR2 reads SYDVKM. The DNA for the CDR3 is TGTGCCAGCAGCCTTCGGGGACTAGCGGCATACAATGAGCAGTTCTTC. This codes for CASSLRGLAAYNEQFF.

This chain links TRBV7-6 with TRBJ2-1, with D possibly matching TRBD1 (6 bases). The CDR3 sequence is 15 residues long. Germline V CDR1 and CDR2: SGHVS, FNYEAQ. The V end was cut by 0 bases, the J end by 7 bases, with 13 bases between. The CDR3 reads CASSLAWGRGNEQFF. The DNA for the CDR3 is TGTGCCAGCAGCTTAGCGTGGGGTAGGGGGAATGAGCAGTTCTTC.

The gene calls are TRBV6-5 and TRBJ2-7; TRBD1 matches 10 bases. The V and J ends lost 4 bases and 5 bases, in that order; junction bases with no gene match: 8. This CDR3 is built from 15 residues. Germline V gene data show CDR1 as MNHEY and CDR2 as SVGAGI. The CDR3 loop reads CASSSSGTGDHEQYF. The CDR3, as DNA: TGTGCCAGCAGTTCTTCCGGGACAGGGGATCACGAGCAGTACTTC.

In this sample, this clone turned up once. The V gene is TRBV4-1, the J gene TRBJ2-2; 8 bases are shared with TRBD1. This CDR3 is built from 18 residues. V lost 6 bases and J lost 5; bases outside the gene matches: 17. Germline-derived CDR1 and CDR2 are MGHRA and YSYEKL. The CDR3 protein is CASSRGQASRLGTGELFF. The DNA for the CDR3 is TGCGCCAGCAGTCGGGGACAGGCTAGTCGGCTCGGGACCGGGGAGCTGTTTTTT.

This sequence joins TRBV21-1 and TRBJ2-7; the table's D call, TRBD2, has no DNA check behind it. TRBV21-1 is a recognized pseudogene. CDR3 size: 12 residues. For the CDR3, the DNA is TGTGCCAGCAGCCGCAAACTAGACGAGCAGTACTTC. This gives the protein CASSRKLDEQYF.

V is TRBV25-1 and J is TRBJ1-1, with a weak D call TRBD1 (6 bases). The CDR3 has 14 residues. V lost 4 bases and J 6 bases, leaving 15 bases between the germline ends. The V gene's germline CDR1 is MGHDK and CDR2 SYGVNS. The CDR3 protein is CASSAQGRLAEAFF. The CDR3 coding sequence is TGTGCCAGCAGTGCCCAGGGGCGTTTAGCTGAAGCTTTCTTT.

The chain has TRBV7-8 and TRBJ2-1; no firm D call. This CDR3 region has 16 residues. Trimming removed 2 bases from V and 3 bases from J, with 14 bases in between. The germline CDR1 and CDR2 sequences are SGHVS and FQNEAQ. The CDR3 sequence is CASSLPALPLYNEQFF. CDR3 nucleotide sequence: TGTGCCAGCAGCTTACCAGCGCTGCCCCTCTACAATGAGCAGTTCTTC. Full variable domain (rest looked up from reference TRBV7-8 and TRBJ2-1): GAGVSQSPRYKVAKRGQDVALRCDPISGHVSLFWYQQALGQGPEFLTYFQNEAQLDKSGLPSDRFFAERPEGSVSTLKIQRTQQEDSAVYLCASSLPALPLYNEQFFGPGTRLTVL.